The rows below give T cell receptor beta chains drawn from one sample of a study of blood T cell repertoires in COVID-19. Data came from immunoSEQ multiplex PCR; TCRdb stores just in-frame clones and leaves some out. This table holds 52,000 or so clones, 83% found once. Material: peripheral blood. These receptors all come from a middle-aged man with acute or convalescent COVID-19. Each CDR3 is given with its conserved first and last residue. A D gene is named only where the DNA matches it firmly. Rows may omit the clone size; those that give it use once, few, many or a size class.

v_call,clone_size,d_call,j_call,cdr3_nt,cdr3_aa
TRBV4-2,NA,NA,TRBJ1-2,TGTGCCAGCAGCCTGGGAGACCTCTCCTATGGCTACACCTTC,CASSLGDLSYGYTF
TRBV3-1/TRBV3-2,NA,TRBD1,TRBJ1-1,TGTGCCAGCAGCCTAGGGACAGGGAACACTGAAGCTTTCTTT,CASSLGTGNTEAFF
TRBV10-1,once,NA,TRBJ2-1,TGCGCCAGCAGTGAACCGGCGGGAAATGAGCAGTTCTTC,CASSEPAGNEQFF
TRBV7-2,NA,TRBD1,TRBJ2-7,TGTGCCAGCAGTCTGGCGACAGGGGGAACTTACGAGCAGTACTTC,CASSLATGGTYEQYF
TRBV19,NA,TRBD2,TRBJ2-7,TGTGCCAGTAGTGACGGGACTAGCAGAAACTACGAGCAGTACTTC,CASSDGTSRNYEQYF
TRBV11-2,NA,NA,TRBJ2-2,TGTGCCAGCAGCTTAGTGCTGGGAGACACCGGGGAGCTGTTTTTT,CASSLVLGDTGELFF
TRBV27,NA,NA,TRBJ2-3,TGTGCCACCCGTGAGGGCGCGGGGAACACAGATACGCAGTATTTT,CATREGAGNTDTQYF
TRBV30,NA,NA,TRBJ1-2,TGTGCCTGGAGATGGTCAGCTAACTATGGCTACACCTTC,CAWRWSANYGYTF
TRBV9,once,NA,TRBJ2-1,TGTGCCAGCACCCGGTCTTCCGGACAGAACTACAATGAGCAGTTCTTC,CASTRSSGQNYNEQFF
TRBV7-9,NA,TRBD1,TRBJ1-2,TGTGCCAGCAGCCGCGGGGGACAGGGGTCAAATGGCTACACCTTC,CASSRGGQGSNGYTF
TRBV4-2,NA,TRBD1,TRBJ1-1,TGTGCCAGCAGCCAAACAGGGGGGAACACTGAAGCTTTCTTT,CASSQTGGNTEAFF